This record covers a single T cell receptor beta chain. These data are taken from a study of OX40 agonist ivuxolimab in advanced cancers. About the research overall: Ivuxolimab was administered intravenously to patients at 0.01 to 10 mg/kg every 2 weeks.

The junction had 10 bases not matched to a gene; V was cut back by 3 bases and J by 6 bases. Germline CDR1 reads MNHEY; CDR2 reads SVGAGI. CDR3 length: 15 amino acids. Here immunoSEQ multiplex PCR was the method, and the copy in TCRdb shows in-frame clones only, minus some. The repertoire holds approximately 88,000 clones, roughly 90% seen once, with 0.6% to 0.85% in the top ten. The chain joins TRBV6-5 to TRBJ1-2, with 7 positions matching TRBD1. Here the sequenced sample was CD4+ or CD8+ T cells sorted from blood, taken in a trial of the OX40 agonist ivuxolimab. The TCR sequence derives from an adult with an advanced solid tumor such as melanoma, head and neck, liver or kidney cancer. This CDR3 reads CASSYRDSRRHGYTF. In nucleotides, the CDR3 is TGTGCCAGCAGTTATAGGGACAGTCGGAGGCATGGCTACACCTTC.